What follows are 6 T cell receptor beta chains derived from one specimen sequenced in a study of T cells in Graves' hyperthyroidism and ophthalmopathy. Amplification targeted TCR beta CDR3 regions from RNA transcripts. With the HTBI primer set, the TCR CDR3 went through a first round of RT-PCR. From the multiplex PCR reads, TCRdb called clonotypes with MiXCR, one entry per CDR3 protein. The sample lists 220,000 or so distinct CDR3 sequences; roughly 15% were seen once. The sequenced sample was blood. Receptor source: a woman under 30 with Graves' ophthalmopathy.

This clonotype appeared many times. The chain combines TRBV6-5 with TRBJ1-2; D uncertain. This CDR3 is 13 amino acids long. The V end lost 2 bases, the J end lost 0 bases, and 4 bases lay between the germline ends. Germline lookup yields CDR1 MNHEY and CDR2 SVGAGI. CDR3 sequence: CASSYEPNYGYTF. CDR3 coding DNA: TGTGCCAGCAGTTACGAACCTAACTATGGCTACACCTTC.

This clonotype showed up many times. This sequence joins TRBV10-3 and TRBJ1-6; D gene uncertain. The CDR3 covers 14 residues. V was pared by 11 bases and J by 7 bases, with 18 bases between. CDR1 and CDR2 (germline): ENHRY, SYGVKD. CDR3 loop: CAVGSPANNSPLHF. DNA of the CDR3: TGTGCCGTGGGCTCCCCAGCGAACAATTCACCCCTCCACTTT.

This rearrangement joins TRBV25-1 to TRBJ2-5; TRBD2 matches at 10 bases. Germline CDR1 is MGHDK and CDR2 is SYGVNS. This CDR3 region has 17 residues. V lost 1 base, J lost 5 bases, and 10 bases stayed unmatched. The CDR3 sequence: CASSESSGGAGVETQYF. The DNA of the CDR3 is TGTGCCAGCAGTGAATCGAGCGGGGGGGCCGGGGTGGAGACCCAGTACTTC.

This chain joins TRBV9 and TRBJ2-1; possibly TRBD1 or TRBD2 for D (6 bases each). The V end was cut by 6 bases, the J end by 5 bases, with 18 bases between. The CDR3 spans 15 residues. Germline values: CDR1 SGDLS, CDR2 YYNGEE. The CDR3 loop reads CASKGGADGHNEQFF. CDR3 DNA: TGTGCCAGCAAGGGGGGTGCGGATGGGCACAATGAGCAGTTCTTC.

This clonotype was seen repeatedly, ten times or more. The chain recombines TRBV12-3 or TRBV12-4 with TRBJ2-2; D not resolved. This CDR3 spans 12 amino acids. Trimming left V 3 bases short and J 3 bases short, with 2 bases between. The CDR3 sequence: CASSLDTGELFF. CDR3 in DNA: TGTGCCAGCAGTTTGGACACCGGGGAGCTGTTTTTT.

This clonotype was counted ten times or more. CDR3 sequence: CASSFGLGTGGEQYF. The CDR3 region has the DNA TGTGCCAGCAGCTTCGGTCTAGGGACGGGAGGGGAGCAGTACTTC. The chain couples TRBV11-2 to TRBJ2-7; TRBD2 agrees at 8 bases. CDR3 length equals 15 residues. Trimming at V came to 3 bases and at J to 7 bases, leaving 11 bases not matched to a gene. The germline CDR1 and CDR2 sequences are SGHAT and FQNNGV.